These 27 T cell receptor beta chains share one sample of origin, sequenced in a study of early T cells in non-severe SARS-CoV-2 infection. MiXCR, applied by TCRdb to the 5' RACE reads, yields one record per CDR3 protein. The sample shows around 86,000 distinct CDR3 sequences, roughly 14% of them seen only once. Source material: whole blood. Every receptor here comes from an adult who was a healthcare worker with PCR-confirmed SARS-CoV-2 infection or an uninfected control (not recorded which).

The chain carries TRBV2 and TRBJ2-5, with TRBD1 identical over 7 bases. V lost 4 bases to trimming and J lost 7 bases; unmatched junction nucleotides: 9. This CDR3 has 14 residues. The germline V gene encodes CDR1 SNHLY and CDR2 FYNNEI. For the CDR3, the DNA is TGTGCCAGCAGTGCTGACAGGGCCTCCGGGACCCAGTACTTC. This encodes CASSADRASGTQYF.

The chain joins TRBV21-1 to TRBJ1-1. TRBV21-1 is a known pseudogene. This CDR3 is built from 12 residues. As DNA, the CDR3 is TGTGCCAGCAGCAAAGAGAACACTGAAGCTTTCTTT. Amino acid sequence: CASSKENTEAFF.

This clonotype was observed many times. In nucleotides, the CDR3 is TGTGCCAGCAGAGACCCGGCAGGGTTAGGAGATGGCTACACCTTC. Its translation: CASRDPAGLGDGYTF. The chain joins TRBV6-2 or TRBV6-3 to TRBJ1-2, with D possibly being TRBD1 (5 bases). CDR3 length: 15 residues. V lost 6 bases and J lost 6, with 20 bases in between. Germline V lookup: CDR1 MNHEY, CDR2 SVGEGT.

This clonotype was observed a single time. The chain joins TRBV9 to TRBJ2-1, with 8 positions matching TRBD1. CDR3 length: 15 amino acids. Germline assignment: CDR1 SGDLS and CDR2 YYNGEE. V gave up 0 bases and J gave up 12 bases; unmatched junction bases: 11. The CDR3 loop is CASSVVGTGLFGQFF. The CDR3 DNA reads TGTGCCAGCAGCGTAGTCGGGACAGGCCTGTTTGGGCAGTTCTTC. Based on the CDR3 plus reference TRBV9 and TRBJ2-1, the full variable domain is DSGVTQTPKHLITATGQRVTLRCSPRSGDLSVYWYQQSLDQGLQFLIQYYNGEERAKGNILERFSAQQFPDLHSELNLSSLELGDSALYFCASSVVGTGLFGQFFGPGTRLTVL.

The CDR3 reads CASSDGLGGEQFF. The CDR3 DNA sequence: TGTGCCAGCAGTGATGGCCTAGGCGGTGAGCAGTTCTTC. This chain uses TRBV2 with TRBJ2-1; D uncertain. Looked up from germline, CDR1 is SNHLY and CDR2 is FYNNEI. CDR3 length: 13 residues. V lost 3 bases and J lost 9, with 12 bases in between.

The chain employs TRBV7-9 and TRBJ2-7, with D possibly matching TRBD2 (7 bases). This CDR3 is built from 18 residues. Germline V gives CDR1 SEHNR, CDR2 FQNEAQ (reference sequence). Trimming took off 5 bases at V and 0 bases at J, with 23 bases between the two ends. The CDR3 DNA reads TGTGCCAGCAGCCCAGACGAGAGGGGGGGCTGGAGCTCCTACGAGCAGTACGTC. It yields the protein CASSPDERGGWSSYEQYV.

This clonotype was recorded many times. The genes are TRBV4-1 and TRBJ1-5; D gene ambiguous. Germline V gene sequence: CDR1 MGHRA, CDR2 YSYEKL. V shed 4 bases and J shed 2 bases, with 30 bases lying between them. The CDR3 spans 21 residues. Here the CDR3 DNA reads TGCGCCAGCAGCCTCATCACCTCGGCGAGCAAGCCCTCGGGCCGCAATCAGCCCCAGCATTTT. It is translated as CASSLITSASKPSGRNQPQHF.

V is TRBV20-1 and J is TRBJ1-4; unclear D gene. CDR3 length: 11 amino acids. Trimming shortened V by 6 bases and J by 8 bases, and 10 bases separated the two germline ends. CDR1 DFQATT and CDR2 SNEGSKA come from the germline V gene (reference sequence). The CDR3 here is CSAAFWEKLFF. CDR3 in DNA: TGCAGTGCCGCGTTCTGGGAAAAACTGTTTTTT.

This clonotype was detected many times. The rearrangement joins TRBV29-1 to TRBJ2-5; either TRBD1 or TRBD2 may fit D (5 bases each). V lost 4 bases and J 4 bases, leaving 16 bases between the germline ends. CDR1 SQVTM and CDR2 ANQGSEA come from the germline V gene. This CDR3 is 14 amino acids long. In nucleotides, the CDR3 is TGCAGCGTTGTACGAGGGGCGGATGGAGAGACCCAGTACTTC. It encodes CSVVRGADGETQYF. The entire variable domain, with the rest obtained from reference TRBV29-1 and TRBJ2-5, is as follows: SAVISQKPSRDICQRGTSLTIQCQVDSQVTMMFWYRQQPGQSLTLIATANQGSEATYESGFVIDKFPISRPNLTFSTLTVSNMSPEDSSIYLCSVVRGADGETQYFGPGTRLLVL.

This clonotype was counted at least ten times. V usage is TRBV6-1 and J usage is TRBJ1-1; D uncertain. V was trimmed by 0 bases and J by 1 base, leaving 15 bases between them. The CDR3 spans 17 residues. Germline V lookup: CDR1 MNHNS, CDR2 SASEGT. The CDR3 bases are TGTGCCAGCAGTGAAGCGATGACTTACGGCCCGAACACTGAAGCTTTCTTT. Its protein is CASSEAMTYGPNTEAFF.

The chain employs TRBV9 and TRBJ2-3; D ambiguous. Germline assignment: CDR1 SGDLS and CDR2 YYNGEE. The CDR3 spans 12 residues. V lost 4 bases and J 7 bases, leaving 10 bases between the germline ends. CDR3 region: CASSPQPNTQYF. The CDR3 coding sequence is TGTGCCAGCAGCCCCCAGCCGAATACGCAGTATTTT.

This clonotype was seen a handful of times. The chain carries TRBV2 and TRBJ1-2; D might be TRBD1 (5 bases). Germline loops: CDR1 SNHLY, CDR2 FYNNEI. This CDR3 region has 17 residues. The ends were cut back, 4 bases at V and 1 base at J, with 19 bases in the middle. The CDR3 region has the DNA TGTGCCAGCAGTGCCGAGTCGAGGACACTCATTAACTATGGCTACACCTTC. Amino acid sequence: CASSAESRTLINYGYTF.

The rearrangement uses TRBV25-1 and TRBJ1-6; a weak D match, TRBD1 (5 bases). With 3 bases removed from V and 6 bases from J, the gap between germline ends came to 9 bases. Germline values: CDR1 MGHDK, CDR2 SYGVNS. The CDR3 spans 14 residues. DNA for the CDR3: TGTGCCAGCAGTGAGGCAGGGTTTAATTCACCCCTCCACTTT. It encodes CASSEAGFNSPLHF.

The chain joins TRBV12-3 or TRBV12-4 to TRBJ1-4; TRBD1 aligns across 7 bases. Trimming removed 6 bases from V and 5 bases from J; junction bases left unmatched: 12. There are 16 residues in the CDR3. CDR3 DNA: TGTGCCAGCAGCGGGAGTCGAACAGGGGTCAATGAAAAACTGTTTTTT. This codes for CASSGSRTGVNEKLFF.

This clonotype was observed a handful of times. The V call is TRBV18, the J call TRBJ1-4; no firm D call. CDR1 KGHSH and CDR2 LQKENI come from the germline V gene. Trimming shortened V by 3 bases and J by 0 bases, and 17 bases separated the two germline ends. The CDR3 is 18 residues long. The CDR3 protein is CASSPIRASGTTNEKLFF. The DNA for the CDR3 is TGTGCCAGCTCACCGATTCGAGCCTCAGGCACAACTAATGAAAAACTGTTTTTT.

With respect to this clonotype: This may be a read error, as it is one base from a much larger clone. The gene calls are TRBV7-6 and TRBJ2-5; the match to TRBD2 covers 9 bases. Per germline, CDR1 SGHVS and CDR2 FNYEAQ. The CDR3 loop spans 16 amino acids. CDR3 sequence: CVSSPSWRGGQETQYF. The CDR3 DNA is TGTGTCAGCAGCCCCAGCTGGCGGGGGGGCCAAGAGACCCAGTACTTC.

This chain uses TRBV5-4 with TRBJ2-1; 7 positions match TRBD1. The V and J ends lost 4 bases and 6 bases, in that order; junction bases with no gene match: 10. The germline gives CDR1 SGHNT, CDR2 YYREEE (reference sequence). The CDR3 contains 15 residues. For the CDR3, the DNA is TGTGCCAGCAGCAACCGGGACAGCTATTTCAATGAGCAGTTCTTC. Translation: CASSNRDSYFNEQFF.

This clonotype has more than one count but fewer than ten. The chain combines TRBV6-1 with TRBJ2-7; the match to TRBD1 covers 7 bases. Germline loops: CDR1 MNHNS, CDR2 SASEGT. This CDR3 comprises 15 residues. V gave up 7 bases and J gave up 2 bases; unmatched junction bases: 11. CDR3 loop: CASKRQGTNAYEQYV. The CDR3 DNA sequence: TGTGCCAGCAAGAGACAGGGCACTAATGCCTACGAGCAGTACGTC.

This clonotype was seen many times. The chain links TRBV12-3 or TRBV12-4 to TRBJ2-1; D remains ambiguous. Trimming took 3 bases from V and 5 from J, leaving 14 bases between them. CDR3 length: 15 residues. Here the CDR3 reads CASSLARRSNNEQFF. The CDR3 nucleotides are TGTGCCAGCAGTTTGGCGAGACGGAGTAACAATGAGCAGTTCTTC.

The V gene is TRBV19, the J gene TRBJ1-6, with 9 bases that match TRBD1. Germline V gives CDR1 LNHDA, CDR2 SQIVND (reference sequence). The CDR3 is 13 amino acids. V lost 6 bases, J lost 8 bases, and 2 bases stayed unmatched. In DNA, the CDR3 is TGTGCCAGTAGCAGGACAGGGGATTCACCCCTCCACTTT. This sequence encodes CASSRTGDSPLHF.

Here the CDR3 DNA reads TGTGCCAGCAGCGTAACCCCCGGGACAGCGAACAGGTCCAGTCGAGAGACCCAGTACTTC. Translated, it gives CASSVTPGTANRSSRETQYF. The J gene is TRBJ2-5, the V gene TRBV14, with 7 bases matching TRBD1. The germline V gene encodes CDR1 SGHDN and CDR2 FVKESK. CDR3 length: 20 amino acids. Losses at the gene ends were 5 bases for V and 4 bases for J; bases not matched to a gene: 25.

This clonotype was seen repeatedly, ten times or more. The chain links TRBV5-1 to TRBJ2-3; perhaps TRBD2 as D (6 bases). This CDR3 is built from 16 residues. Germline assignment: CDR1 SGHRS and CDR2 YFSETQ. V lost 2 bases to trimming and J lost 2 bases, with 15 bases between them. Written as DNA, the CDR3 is TGCGCCAGCAGCTTCGGACGGGGGTCCGTCACAGATACGCAGTATTTT. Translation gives CASSFGRGSVTDTQYF.

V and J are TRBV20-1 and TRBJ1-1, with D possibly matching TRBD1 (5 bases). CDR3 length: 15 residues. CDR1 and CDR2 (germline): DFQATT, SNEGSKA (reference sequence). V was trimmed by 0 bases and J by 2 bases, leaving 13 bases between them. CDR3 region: CSARDFNRINTEAFF. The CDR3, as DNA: TGCAGTGCTAGAGATTTTAACAGGATAAACACTGAAGCTTTCTTT.

The CDR3 sequence: CASSPPNKKNTEAFF. The CDR3 coding sequence is TGTGCCAGCTCACCGCCTAATAAGAAGAACACTGAAGCTTTCTTT. The chain employs TRBV18 and TRBJ1-1; D not resolved. The CDR3 runs 15 residues. Trimming shortened V by 3 bases and J by 1 base, and 12 bases separated the two germline ends. Germline V gene data show CDR1 as KGHSH and CDR2 as LQKENI.

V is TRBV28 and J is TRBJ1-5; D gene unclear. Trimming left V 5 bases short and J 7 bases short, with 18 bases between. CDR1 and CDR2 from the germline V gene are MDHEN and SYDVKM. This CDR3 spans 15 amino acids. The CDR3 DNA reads TGTGCCAGCAGTCCACGGGTGGGGAGGGAGCAGCCCCAGCATTTT. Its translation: CASSPRVGREQPQHF.

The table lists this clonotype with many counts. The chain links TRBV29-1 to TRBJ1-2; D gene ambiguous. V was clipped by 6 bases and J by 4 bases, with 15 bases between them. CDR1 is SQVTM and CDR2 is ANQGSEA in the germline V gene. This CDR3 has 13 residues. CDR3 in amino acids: CSVSTSKGYGYTF. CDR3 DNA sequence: TGCAGCGTATCAACATCGAAGGGCTATGGCTACACCTTC.

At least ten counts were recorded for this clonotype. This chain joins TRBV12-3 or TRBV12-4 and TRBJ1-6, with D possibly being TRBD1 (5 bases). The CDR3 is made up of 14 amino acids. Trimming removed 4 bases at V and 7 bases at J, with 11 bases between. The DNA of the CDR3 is TGTGCCAGCAGTTGGGGGAAGGGGAATTCACCCCTCCACTTT. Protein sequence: CASSWGKGNSPLHF.